This passage covers 32 T cell receptor beta chains from one sample sequenced in a study of CD8 T cells in ankylosing spondylitis (dated by TCRdb to about 2017). Libraries were built with 5' RACE. The sequencer was an Illumina HiSeq 2500. TCRdb trimmed public reads at Q25 via fastp, called clones via MiXCR and kept in-frame beta chains. When rows share a CDR3 protein, they turn into one entry using the most common DNA and genes. The sample profile shows some 340,000 distinct CDR3 sequences; roughly 14% of them were found once. The ten largest clonotypes hold 1.1% of the sample. The sample comprised blood, either unsorted or a sorted T cell fraction (not recorded which). These receptor sequences come from a male donor with ankylosing spondylitis or in good health (not recorded which).

The chain recombines TRBV6-5 with TRBJ2-1, with 7 bases fitting TRBD2. Germline V gene lookup returns CDR1 MNHEY and CDR2 SVGAGI. The CDR3 is made up of 12 amino acids. V shed 6 bases, J shed 10 bases, and the junction held 6 bases outside the gene matches. This CDR3 reads CASRSAGGEQFF. DNA for the CDR3: TGTGCCAGCAGATCGGCCGGGGGGGAGCAGTTCTTC.

This clonotype was counted many times. The chain carries TRBV20-1 and TRBJ1-1, with 7 bases aligning to TRBD1. Germline V lookup: CDR1 DFQATT, CDR2 SNEGSKA (reference sequence). V lost 3 bases to trimming and J lost 4 bases; unmatched junction nucleotides: 8. This CDR3 has 14 amino acids. CDR3 nucleotide sequence: TGCAGTGCTAGGACAGGGTCGGGTAGCACTGAAGCTTTCTTT. Translation: CSARTGSGSTEAFF.

This clonotype was found a few times. This chain uses TRBV5-1 with TRBJ2-3; 9 nucleotides match TRBD2. The CDR3 is made up of 14 amino acids. Germline CDR1 reads SGHRS; CDR2 reads YFSETQ. Trimming removed 0 bases from V and 5 bases from J; junction bases left unmatched: 1. The DNA of the CDR3 is TGCGCCAGCAGCTTGGAACTAGCGGGAGATACGCAGTATTTT. Residues: CASSLELAGDTQYF.

This clonotype was recorded at least ten times. V usage is TRBV10-3 and J usage is TRBJ2-2; D gene ambiguous. Trimming took 2 bases from V and 2 from J, leaving 9 bases between them. CDR1 and CDR2 (germline): ENHRY, SYGVKD. This CDR3 is built from 15 residues. The CDR3 loop is CAISERADNTGELFF. The CDR3 DNA sequence: TGTGCCATCAGTGAGCGGGCAGATAACACCGGGGAGCTGTTTTTT.

This clonotype was counted a few times. The V call is TRBV25-1, the J call TRBJ1-6, with unresolved D. The length of the CDR3 is 12 residues. From germline, CDR1 is MGHDK and CDR2 SYGVNS. The V end lost 5 bases, the J end lost 7 bases, and 6 bases lay between the germline ends. CDR3 loop: CASSNRNSPLHF. As DNA, the CDR3 is TGTGCCAGCAGTAATAGGAATTCACCCCTCCACTTT.

The chain recombines TRBV5-1 with TRBJ2-2; D unresolved. V lost 5 bases to trimming and J lost 7 bases, with 9 bases between them. CDR3 length: 12 amino acids. Germline CDR1 and CDR2: SGHRS and YFSETQ. CDR3 residues: CASSEAGGELFF. The CDR3 bases are TGCGCCAGCAGTGAAGCAGGCGGGGAGCTGTTTTTT.

Only a few counts were recorded for this clonotype. The chain carries TRBV12-3 or TRBV12-4 and TRBJ2-1, with a weak D call TRBD2 (6 bases). This CDR3 has 17 residues. V dropped 3 bases and J dropped 5 bases, with 20 bases sitting between them. The chain's CDR3 is CASSFPSASPTNNEQFF. CDR3 sequence (DNA): TGTGCCAGCAGTTTTCCTAGCGCCAGCCCCACCAACAATGAGCAGTTCTTC.

This clonotype has just a few counts. V usage is TRBV10-3 and J usage is TRBJ2-5; TRBD1 might be the D (6 bases). Germline V gene lookup returns CDR1 ENHRY and CDR2 SYGVKD. Trimming took off 5 bases at V and 3 bases at J, with 10 bases between the two ends. The CDR3 is 13 residues long. CDR3 sequence reads: CAISLQGKETQYF. In nucleotides, the CDR3 is TGTGCCATCAGTCTCCAGGGGAAAGAGACCCAGTACTTC.

V and J are TRBV9 and TRBJ2-1, with D unresolved. The ends were cut back, 0 bases at V and 4 bases at J, with 14 bases in the middle. The CDR3 is made up of 16 amino acids. CDR1 and CDR2 (germline): SGDLS, YYNGEE. The CDR3 coding sequence is TGTGCCAGCAGCGTAGGCCCGGGTAGTACTTACAATGAGCAGTTCTTC. This translates into CASSVGPGSTYNEQFF.

This clonotype came up a few times. The chain couples TRBV18 to TRBJ2-7, with TRBD1 identical over 7 bases. The CDR3 spans 14 residues. From germline, CDR1 is KGHSH and CDR2 LQKENI. Germline trimming cut 6 bases from V and 3 bases from J; bases unmatched to any gene: 8. The CDR3 loop reads CASSTLGQSYEQYF. The CDR3 bases are TGTGCCAGCTCTACTCTGGGACAGAGCTACGAGCAGTACTTC.

This clonotype was observed a handful of times. The V call is TRBV20-1, the J call TRBJ2-3, with a weak D call TRBD2 (5 bases). CDR1 and CDR2 from the germline V gene are DFQATT and SNEGSKA (reference sequence). CDR3 length equals 13 residues. Trimming removed 3 bases at V and 2 bases at J, with 9 bases between. The CDR3 bases are TGCAGTGCTAGGGACTCGCCCACAGATACGCAGTATTTT. This codes for CSARDSPTDTQYF.

This clonotype was counted many times. The V call is TRBV5-1, the J call TRBJ2-6, with TRBD1 identical over 7 bases. This CDR3 comprises 16 residues. CDR1 and CDR2 (germline): SGHRS, YFSETQ. J gave up 0 bases and V 0 bases, and 0 bases lay outside the gene matches. For the CDR3, the DNA is TGCGCCAGCAGCTTGGGACAGGGCTCTGGGGCCAACGTCCTGACTTTC. Its translation: CASSLGQGSGANVLTF.

This rearrangement joins TRBV27 to TRBJ2-7; D call uncertain. Trimming removed 8 bases at V and 3 bases at J, with 14 bases between. This CDR3 spans 13 amino acids. The germline V gene encodes CDR1 MNHEY and CDR2 SMNVEV (reference sequence). This CDR3 reads CASPKETHYEQYF. CDR3 sequence (DNA): TGTGCCAGCCCTAAGGAGACGCACTACGAGCAGTACTTC.

This clonotype was detected only a few times. The chain carries TRBV12-3 or TRBV12-4 and TRBJ2-5; tentative D call: TRBD2 (5 bases). This CDR3 has 13 amino acids. V lost 6 bases, J lost 4 bases, and 12 bases lay in between. CDR3 DNA sequence: TGTGCCAGCAGGAGGGTAGGCCGAGAGACCCAGTACTTC. Encoded protein: CASRRVGRETQYF.

The chain links TRBV7-9 to TRBJ1-5, with a weak D call TRBD1 (5 bases). Germline V gene data show CDR1 as SEHNR and CDR2 as FQNEAQ (reference sequence). This CDR3 is 15 amino acids long. V gave up 1 base and J gave up 4 bases, with 11 bases separating them. The DNA for the CDR3 is TGTGCCAGCAGCTTAGGTGGGACGTTAAATCAGCCCCAGCATTTT. This codes for CASSLGGTLNQPQHF.

This clonotype was detected only a few times. This CDR3 is CASSLVAQTINEQFF. The CDR3 DNA follows: TGTGCCAGCAGCCTCGTGGCGCAAACCATTAATGAGCAGTTCTTC. The chain links TRBV28 to TRBJ2-1; D remains unclear. V lost 6 bases, J lost 7 bases, and 19 bases lay in between. The CDR3 covers 15 residues. Germline values: CDR1 MDHEN, CDR2 SYDVKM.

This chain connects TRBV5-1 to TRBJ2-7; no definite D call. The V gene's germline CDR1 is SGHRS and CDR2 YFSETQ. V lost 0 bases and J lost 0, with 16 bases in between. This CDR3 region has 17 residues. The CDR3 bases are TGCGCCAGCAGCTTGGCCGTTGTTACGGCAGTCTCCTACGAGCAGTACTTC. Encoded protein: CASSLAVVTAVSYEQYF. Filled out from reference TRBV5-1 and TRBJ2-7, the complete variable domain reads KAGVTQTPRYLIKTRGQQVTLSCSPISGHRSVSWYQQTPGQGLQFLFEYFSETQRNKGNFPGRFSGRQFSNSRSEMNVSTLELGDSALYLCASSLAVVTAVSYEQYFGPGTRLTVT.

This clonotype was recorded at least ten times. The chain carries TRBV12-3 or TRBV12-4 and TRBJ1-1; tentatively, D is TRBD1 (6 bases). CDR3 length equals 15 residues. Trimming took off 0 bases at V and 6 bases at J, with 14 bases between the two ends. Here the CDR3 DNA reads TGTGCCAGCAGTTTAGCGCTACAGGGAGGGGCTGAAGCTTTCTTT. Its translation: CASSLALQGGAEAFF.

This clonotype occurred a few times. The chain recombines TRBV2 with TRBJ1-2, with D maybe TRBD1 (5 bases). Trimming cost V 4 bases and J 4 bases, with 7 bases left between them. Looked up from germline, CDR1 is SNHLY and CDR2 is FYNNEI. The CDR3 extends over 12 amino acids. CDR3: CASSGTFYGYTF. The CDR3 DNA follows: TGTGCCAGCAGTGGGACATTCTATGGCTACACCTTC.

This clonotype was detected only a few times. The rearrangement joins TRBV7-9 to TRBJ2-1; 7 nucleotides align to TRBD1. CDR1 is SEHNR and CDR2 is FQNEAQ in the germline V gene (reference sequence). The CDR3 extends over 15 amino acids. The ends lost 2 bases at V and 2 bases at J; junction bases unmatched: 3. This chain's CDR3 is CASSLRGLTYNEQFF. The DNA of the CDR3 is TGTGCCAGCAGCTTAAGGGGGCTCACCTACAATGAGCAGTTCTTC. Full variable domain (missing parts from reference TRBV7-9 and TRBJ2-1): DTGVSQNPRHKITKRGQNVTFRCDPISEHNRLYWYRQTLGQGPEFLTYFQNEAQLEKSRLLSDRFSAERPKGSFSTLEIQRTEQGDSAMYLCASSLRGLTYNEQFFGPGTRLTVL.

This clonotype was counted between two and nine times. The rearrangement joins TRBV9 to TRBJ2-1, with D tentatively TRBD2 (6 bases). This CDR3 region has 14 residues. The V and J ends lost 2 bases and 3 bases respectively, with 9 bases between them. CDR1 and CDR2 (germline): SGDLS, YYNGEE. The CDR3 DNA sequence: TGTGCCAGCAGCGTGGGAGGCCTCTACAATGAGCAGTTCTTC. As protein: CASSVGGLYNEQFF.

V gene TRBV18 combines with J gene TRBJ2-5, with 10 positions matching TRBD2. CDR3 length equals 15 residues. Germline V gene sequence: CDR1 KGHSH, CDR2 LQKENI. The V gene end was trimmed by 3 bases and the J gene end by 7 bases; junction bases not matched to a gene: 8. Written as DNA, the CDR3 is TGTGCCAGCTCACCTAGCGGGGGGCCAGGAGGGACCCAGTACTTC. Translating gives CASSPSGGPGGTQYF.

This clonotype was found a few times. The J gene is TRBJ2-3, the V gene TRBV20-1; D is perhaps TRBD1 (6 bases). The germline gives CDR1 DFQATT, CDR2 SNEGSKA (reference sequence). Trimming stripped 0 bases from V and 3 bases from J, with 13 bases between. This CDR3 region has 15 residues. CDR3 DNA: TGCAGTGCTAGAGACACACAGGGCGGAACAGATACGCAGTATTTT. It translates to CSARDTQGGTDTQYF.

The J gene is TRBJ1-2, the V gene TRBV7-2; tentatively, D is TRBD1 (6 bases). Trimming took off 2 bases at V and 7 bases at J, with 23 bases between the two ends. The germline CDR1 and CDR2 sequences are SGHTA and FQGNSA. This CDR3 contains 17 residues. CDR3 protein: CASSLIPSADRVGGYTF. The CDR3 nucleotides are TGTGCCAGCAGCTTAATCCCCTCCGCGGACAGAGTGGGTGGCTACACCTTC. Full variable domain (missing parts from reference TRBV7-2 and TRBJ1-2): GAGVSQSPSNKVTEKGKDVELRCDPISGHTALYWYRQSLGQGLEFLIYFQGNSAPDKSGLPSDRFSAERTGGSVSTLTIQRTQQEDSAVYLCASSLIPSADRVGGYTFGSGTRLTVV.

This chain joins TRBV20-1 and TRBJ2-5, with 13 nucleotides matching TRBD2. The trim removed 6 bases at V and 0 bases at J, leaving 7 bases unmatched. There are 16 residues in the CDR3. CDR1 and CDR2 from the germline V gene are DFQATT and SNEGSKA (reference sequence). CDR3 in amino acids: CSAAKGTSGDQETQYF. The CDR3 DNA is TGCAGTGCCGCTAAGGGGACTAGCGGGGACCAAGAGACCCAGTACTTC.

In this sample, this clonotype turned up a few times. The chain couples TRBV4-1 to TRBJ1-4; D is uncertain. This CDR3 comprises 13 residues. Trimming pared 2 bases from V and 6 bases from J, leaving 7 bases between. Germline V lookup: CDR1 MGHRA, CDR2 YSYEKL. The CDR3 sequence is CASSQTWHEKLFF. CDR3 coding DNA: TGCGCCAGCAGCCAAACGTGGCATGAAAAACTGTTTTTT.

This clonotype was picked up a small number of times. V is TRBV12-5 and J is TRBJ2-7; D possibly matches TRBD1 or TRBD2 (5 bases each). Germline V gene lookup returns CDR1 LGHNT and CDR2 FRNRAP. The CDR3 has 17 residues. Trimming took off 7 bases at V and 2 bases at J, with 24 bases between the two ends. The CDR3 DNA reads TGTGCTAGTGCCCTCCAAGGGACGACGACAGTAACCTACGAGCAGTACTTC. Translation: CASALQGTTTVTYEQYF.

This clonotype was counted only a few times. CDR3 nucleotides: TGTGCCAGCAGCTTCCCCAATGGGGAGACCCAGTACTTC. It codes for CASSFPNGETQYF. The chain employs TRBV11-3 and TRBJ2-5; no clear D gene. Germline-derived CDR1 and CDR2 are SGHNT and YENEEA. Between the trimmed V and J ends, which lost 3 bases and 5 bases, there was a span of 10 bases. The CDR3 length is 13 residues. The full variable domain, with the rest looked up from reference TRBV11-3 and TRBJ2-5, is EAGVVQSPRYKIIEKKQPVAFWCNPISGHNTLYWYLQNLGQGPELLIRYENEEAVDDSQLPKDRFSAERLKGVDSTLKIQPAELGDSAVYLCASSFPNGETQYFGPGTRLLVL.

J is TRBJ2-7 and V is TRBV7-6, with 8 positions matching TRBD2. CDR1 SGHVS and CDR2 FNYEAQ come from the germline V gene. Trimming removed 0 bases from V and 3 bases from J; junction bases left unmatched: 25. The CDR3 consists of 22 residues. CDR3 in amino acids: CASSLAPTNPYTSGRDLYEQYF. The CDR3 DNA sequence: TGTGCCAGCAGCTTAGCCCCTACAAATCCTTACACAAGCGGGAGAGATCTCTACGAGCAGTACTTC. Variable domain in full (rest from reference TRBV7-6 and TRBJ2-7): GAGVSQSPRYKVTKRGQDVALRCDPISGHVSLYWYRQALGQGPEFLTYFNYEAQQDKSGLPNDRFSAERPEGSISTLTIQRTEQRDSAMYRCASSLAPTNPYTSGRDLYEQYFGPGTRLTVT.

This clonotype was seen more than once but under ten times. The rearrangement links TRBV3-1 to TRBJ1-5; D call uncertain. CDR3 size: 13 residues. V was pared by 1 base and J by 4 bases, with 5 bases between. The V gene's germline CDR1 is LGHDT and CDR2 YNNKEL (reference sequence). The CDR3 loop is CASSQVGNQPQHF. CDR3 DNA: TGTGCCAGCAGCCAAGTGGGGAATCAGCCCCAGCATTTT.

The rearrangement links TRBV20-1 to TRBJ2-1; D remains unclear. Between the trimmed V and J ends, which lost 4 bases and 4 bases, there was a span of 11 bases. The V gene's germline CDR1 is DFQATT and CDR2 SNEGSKA (reference sequence). The CDR3 is made up of 13 amino acids. CDR3 bases: TGCAGTGCTAACCCGACCAGTTACAATGAGCAGTTCTTC. This codes for CSANPTSYNEQFF.

This clonotype was detected a few times. The chain recombines TRBV7-2 with TRBJ2-3; possibly TRBD2 for D (7 bases). The CDR3 loop spans 14 amino acids. CDR1 SGHTA and CDR2 FQGNSA come from the germline V gene. V was shortened by 3 bases and J by 4 bases, with 11 bases between the two germline ends. The CDR3 sequence: CASSLVGGPDTQYF. CDR3 in DNA: TGTGCCAGCAGCTTGGTCGGGGGGCCAGATACGCAGTATTTT.